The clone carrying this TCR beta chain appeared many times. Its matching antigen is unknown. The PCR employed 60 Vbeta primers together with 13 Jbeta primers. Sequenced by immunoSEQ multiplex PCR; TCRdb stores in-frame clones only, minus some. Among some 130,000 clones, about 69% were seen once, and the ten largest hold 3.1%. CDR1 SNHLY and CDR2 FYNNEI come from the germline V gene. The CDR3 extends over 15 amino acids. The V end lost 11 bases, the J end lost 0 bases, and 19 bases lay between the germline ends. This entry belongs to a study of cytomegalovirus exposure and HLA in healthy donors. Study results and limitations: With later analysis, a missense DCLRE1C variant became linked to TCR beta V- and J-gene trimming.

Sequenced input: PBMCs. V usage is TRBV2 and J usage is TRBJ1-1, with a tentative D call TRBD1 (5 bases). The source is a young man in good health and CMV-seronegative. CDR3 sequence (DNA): TGTGCCTCCCAACCAACGGGGGATATGAACACTGAAGCTTTCTTT. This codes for CASQPTGDMNTEAFF.